These T cell receptor beta chains were read from a single sample in a study of CD8+CD57+ T cells in acquired aplastic anemia. Via MiXCR, TCRdb re-called the reads, giving one row per CDR3 protein. The table records 150,000 to 180,000 distinct CDR3 sequences, 52% of them present only once. The sequencing sample was made of sorted CD4+, CD8+, or CD8+CD57+ T cells (not recorded which) from PBMCs. These receptors were obtained from a human donor with aplastic anemia. The CDR3 runs from the conserved cysteine through the conserved F or W. Each record gives: V gene, J gene, clone size, D gene, CDR3 DNA, CDR3 protein. D genes are given only for firm matches. Not every row has a clone size; where given, it reads once, few, many or a size class.

V gene: TRBV4-2
J gene: TRBJ1-2
clone size: many
D gene: TRBD1
CDR3 DNA: TGTGCCAGCAGCCCCATAGCCAGGGGGCAGGAAGGCTACACCTTC
CDR3 protein: CASSPIARGQEGYTF

V gene: TRBV9
J gene: TRBJ2-1
clone size: NA
D gene: TRBD2
CDR3 DNA: TGTGCCAGCAGCGAGGGGACTAGCGGAAACAATGAGCAGTTCTTC
CDR3 protein: CASSEGTSGNNEQFF

V gene: TRBV5-1
J gene: TRBJ1-2
clone size: NA
D gene: TRBD1
CDR3 DNA: TGCGCCAGCAGCTTAGGCAGGGGGTCCATCTATGGCTACACCTTC
CDR3 protein: CASSLGRGSIYGYTF

V gene: TRBV29-1
J gene: TRBJ2-7
clone size: NA
D gene: NA
CDR3 DNA: TGCAGCGTTCAGGGGTCCTACGAGCAGTACTTC
CDR3 protein: CSVQGSYEQYF

V gene: TRBV6-4
J gene: TRBJ2-7
clone size: NA
D gene: TRBD2
CDR3 DNA: TGTGCCAGCAGTCGGACTAGCGGGGGGCTGGACGAGCAGTACTTC
CDR3 protein: CASSRTSGGLDEQYF

V gene: TRBV29-1
J gene: TRBJ1-4
clone size: NA
D gene: NA
CDR3 DNA: TGCAGCGTTGAATTGGAACCTAATGAAAAACTGTTTTTT
CDR3 protein: CSVELEPNEKLFF

V gene: TRBV7-2
J gene: TRBJ2-1
clone size: NA
D gene: NA
CDR3 DNA: TGTGCCAGCAGCTTAAGGGGGGACAATGAGCAGTTCTTC
CDR3 protein: CASSLRGDNEQFF

V gene: TRBV5-1
J gene: TRBJ2-7
clone size: many
D gene: NA
CDR3 DNA: TGCGCCAGCAGCTTAGGGGGGACGACGGCCTACGAGCAGTACTTC
CDR3 protein: CASSLGGTTAYEQYF

V gene: TRBV7-2
J gene: TRBJ2-7
clone size: NA
D gene: NA
CDR3 DNA: TGTGCCAGCAGCTTAACAGTCCTTTGGGAGCAGTACTTC
CDR3 protein: CASSLTVLWEQYF

V gene: TRBV7-2
J gene: TRBJ2-3
clone size: once
D gene: NA
CDR3 DNA: TGTGCCAGCAGCTTAGCGGCAACGGGGGGCCGCATAGATACGCAGTATTTT
CDR3 protein: CASSLAATGGRIDTQYF

V gene: TRBV20-1
J gene: TRBJ1-1
clone size: NA
D gene: NA
CDR3 DNA: TGCAGTGCTAGAGATAGGTTTGCAGAGCGGGATGAAGCTTTCTTT
CDR3 protein: CSARDRFAERDEAFF

V gene: TRBV2
J gene: TRBJ2-7
clone size: many
D gene: NA
CDR3 DNA: TGTGCCAGCGGCCAGGGCCCGTGGAGCTACGAGCAGTACTTC
CDR3 protein: CASGQGPWSYEQYF

V gene: TRBV10-3
J gene: TRBJ1-2
clone size: NA
D gene: NA
CDR3 DNA: TGTGCCATCAGTGAGTCGGTTGGGGGTTTGAAAGGCTACACCTTC
CDR3 protein: CAISESVGGLKGYTF

V gene: TRBV20-1
J gene: TRBJ2-3
clone size: NA
D gene: TRBD2
CDR3 DNA: TGCAGTGCTAGTAGCGGGAGCACAGATACGCAGTATTTT
CDR3 protein: CSASSGSTDTQYF

V gene: TRBV27
J gene: TRBJ2-7
clone size: many
D gene: NA
CDR3 DNA: TGTGCCAGCGGTTACACTCGCTCCTACGAGCAGTACTTC
CDR3 protein: CASGYTRSYEQYF